Here is one T cell receptor (beta chain) with its context. Its antigen is still unknown. Patients all relapsed after autologous stem cell transplantation, and there was variation in brentuximab vedotin exposure. Classifying best responses yielded complete response, partial response or progressive disease. This sample was taken from a study of PD-1 blockade in classical Hodgkin lymphoma. Findings of the study overall: Newly diagnosed patients reportedly trailed healthy donors in baseline TCR diversity. By cycle point C4D1, TCR diversity had risen significantly in CD4+ cells (but not CD8+ cells). Possibly reflecting disease activity or prior therapy, repertoire differences have causes that remain undefined.

This table comes from immunoSEQ multiplex PCR, and its TCRdb copy is limited to in-frame clones, with some not included. Altogether approximately 44,000 clones are present, under 75% being singletons, with the ten largest covering less than 4%. Trimming took off 3 bases at V and 6 bases at J, with 16 bases between the two ends. There are 15 residues in the CDR3. CDR1 and CDR2 from the germline V gene are SGDLS and YYNGEE. The clonotype originates from a human donor with classical Hodgkin lymphoma. V usage is TRBV9 and J usage is TRBJ2-1, with D uncertain. Here the sequenced sample was peripheral blood mononuclear cells (PBMCs), taken at baseline. The CDR3, as DNA: TGTGCCAGCAGCGACCGTCTTAGAGGCCGCAATGAGCAGTTCTTC. Translation: CASSDRLRGRNEQFF. Based on the CDR3 plus reference TRBV9 and TRBJ2-1, the full variable domain is DSGVTQTPKHLITATGQRVTLRCSPRSGDLSVYWYQQSLDQGLQFLIQYYNGEERAKGNILERFSAQQFPDLHSELNLSSLELGDSALYFCASSDRLRGRNEQFFGPGTRLTVL.